These T cell receptor beta chains were read from a single sample in a study of blood T cell repertoires in COVID-19. Clones were read by immunoSEQ multiplex PCR, and TCRdb kept only the in-frame ones, dropping some. The sample holds about 360,000 clones, 65% to 85% seen once. Sequences were obtained from peripheral blood. These receptors were obtained from a man aged 30 to 39 with active or convalescent COVID-19. CDR3s include the opening cysteine and the closing phenylalanine or tryptophan. D genes are given only for firm matches. Rows give clone size only sometimes, using once, few, many, or a class for an expanded clone.

>TRBJ2-2|TRBV5-1|NA|TRBD2
TGCGCCAGCAGCCCGGGACTAGCGGGGGGTAACACCGGGGAGCTGTTTTTT
CASSPGLAGGNTGELFF
>TRBJ2-2|TRBV4-3|NA|NA
TGCGCCAGCAGCCAAGAACCCGACTCCGGCGGAAACACCGGGGAGCTGTTTTTT
CASSQEPDSGGNTGELFF
>TRBJ1-6|TRBV4-1|NA|NA
TGCGCCAGCAGCCCTCCTAGGGGCTCCTATAATTCACCCCTCCACTTT
CASSPPRGSYNSPLHF
>TRBJ2-3|TRBV9|NA|TRBD1
TGTGCCAGCAGCGTAGGGGCAGGGGGCGCCCTCACAGATACGCAGTATTTT
CASSVGAGGALTDTQYF
>TRBJ1-1|TRBV3-1/TRBV3-2|few|TRBD1
TGTGCCAGCAGCCAAGGGGGGACAGGGGGCACAAACACTGAAGCTTTCTTT
CASSQGGTGGTNTEAFF
>TRBJ2-5|TRBV11-2|NA|NA
TGTGCCAGCAGCTCCCCCCAGGGGCTGCGTACCCAGTACTTC
CASSSPQGLRTQYF
>TRBJ2-1|TRBV5-6|NA|NA
TGTGCCAGCAGCTTGGTGCTAGCCCCGAGGGATGAGCAGTTCTTC
CASSLVLAPRDEQFF
>TRBJ2-7|TRBV3-1/TRBV3-2|NA|TRBD1
TGTGCCAGCAGCCAGATGGTTGTTTCCCCATGGGACAGCCCATACGAGCAGTACTTC
CASSQMVVSPWDSPYEQYF
>TRBJ1-4|TRBV28|NA|TRBD1
TGTGCCAGCAGTTTAGCCAGGGGGACTGAAAAACTGTTTTTT
CASSLARGTEKLFF
>TRBJ2-6|TRBV3-1/TRBV3-2|NA|TRBD1
TGTGCCAGCAGCCGACCATTAGGGACAGGGGCTGGGGCCAACGTCCTGACTTTC
CASSRPLGTGAGANVLTF
>TRBJ1-1|TRBV7-9|NA|NA
TGTGCCAGCACCCAAACACAGGGCTGGGACACTGAAGCTTTCTTT
CASTQTQGWDTEAFF
>TRBJ1-2|TRBV30|NA|NA
TGTGCCTGGAGTGTATGGGGGCCCACAGGGTTCGGCTATGGCTACACCTTC
CAWSVWGPTGFGYGYTF
>TRBJ1-4|TRBV7-8|NA|NA
TGTGCCAGCAGCTTAGCGGACGGGAACAAAAAACTGTTTTTT
CASSLADGNKKLFF
>TRBJ1-5|TRBV10-2|NA|TRBD1
TGCGCCAGCAGTGAGTCTGGGACAGGAGGACGGGGTCAGCCCCAGCATTTT
CASSESGTGGRGQPQHF
>TRBJ1-1|TRBV5-1|NA|TRBD1
TGCGCCAGCAGCTTGTCTGGACGGAGGGGACAGATCACGAACACTGAAGCTTTCTTT
CASSLSGRRGQITNTEAFF
>TRBJ1-2|TRBV5-3|NA|NA
TGTGCCAGAAGAATGAGGGGGACAAGCTATGGCTACACCTTC
CARRMRGTSYGYTF
>TRBJ2-1|TRBV10-3|NA|TRBD2
TGTGCCATCAAAGGACTAGCGGGAGGGCGGGATGAGCAGTTCTTC
CAIKGLAGGRDEQFF
>TRBJ2-6|TRBV5-6|NA|NA
TGTGCCAGCAGCTCACGGGACTCTGGGGCCAACGTCCTGACTTTC
CASSSRDSGANVLTF
>TRBJ1-1|TRBV4-1|NA|NA
TGCGCCAGCAGCCAAGGGGGCAGGAACACTGAAGCTTTCTTT
CASSQGGRNTEAFF
>TRBJ1-1|TRBV6-2/TRBV6-3|few|NA
TGTGCCAGCAGTTACGGAGCCGGGTCGCGGATGAACACTGAAGCTTTCTTT
CASSYGAGSRMNTEAFF
>TRBJ2-2|TRBV12-3/TRBV12-4|few|NA
TGTGCCAGCAGTTTAGGCGCCGGGGAGCTGTTTTTT
CASSLGAGELFF
>TRBJ2-3|TRBV10-3|NA|TRBD1
TGTGCCACCGCCGGGACAGGGGGCTACACTAGCACAGATACGCAGTATTTT
CATAGTGGYTSTDTQYF
>TRBJ2-1|TRBV19|NA|TRBD2
TGTGCCAGTAGGGAGGGACTAGCGGGGCCCAGCTCCTACAATGAGCAGTTCTTC
CASREGLAGPSSYNEQFF
>TRBJ2-7|TRBV5-5|NA|NA
TGTGCCAGCAGCTTGTCCCCCCCCACCTACGAGCAGTACTTC
CASSLSPPTYEQYF
>TRBJ2-7|TRBV7-9|NA|NA
TGTGCCAGCAGCCCACCGGGACTCTCACTTCCTAGGGAGCAGTACTTC
CASSPPGLSLPREQYF
>TRBJ1-2|TRBV9|NA|TRBD1
TGTGCCAGCAGCGTGAGGGGGACAGAGCCCTATGGCTACACCTTC
CASSVRGTEPYGYTF
>TRBJ1-2|TRBV5-1|NA|TRBD1
TGCGCCAGCAGATGGCGGACAGGGGAGAGCGGCTACACCTTC
CASRWRTGESGYTF
>TRBJ1-2|TRBV24-1|NA|NA
TGTGCCACCAGAGCGGGGGGCGGTGGCTACACCTTC
CATRAGGGGYTF
>TRBJ2-5|TRBV9|NA|NA
TGTGCCAGCAGCGTCCATGGGGGGACCCCGGACAAGACCCAGTACTTC
CASSVHGGTPDKTQYF
>TRBJ1-6|TRBV11-2|few|NA
TGTGCCAGCAGCTCGGTGGGGGGGGATTCACCCCTCCACTTT
CASSSVGGDSPLHF
>TRBJ1-3|TRBV29-1|few|NA
TGCAGCGTTGCAGGGGCTGGAAACACCATATATTTT
CSVAGAGNTIYF
>TRBJ2-7|TRBV10-3|few|TRBD2
TGTGCCATCACTAGCGGAGACTCCTACGAGCAGTACTTC
CAITSGDSYEQYF
>TRBJ1-6|TRBV5-1|NA|NA
TGCGCCACCTACCAGGCGGGCCGGACCAATTCACCCCTCCACTTT
CATYQAGRTNSPLHF
>TRBJ2-5|TRBV5-1|NA|NA
TGCGCCAGCAGGGTGACGGGTGAGACCCAGTACTTC
CASRVTGETQYF
>TRBJ2-7|TRBV25-1|NA|TRBD2
TGTGCCAGCCTTGGGACTAGCGGGAGCTCCTACGAGCAGTACTTC
CASLGTSGSSYEQYF
>TRBJ1-4|TRBV4-3|NA|NA
TGCGCCAGCAGCCAAGAACGGGAAAAACTGTTTTTT
CASSQEREKLFF
>TRBJ2-2|TRBV4-3|few|NA
TGCGCCAGCAGCCCAGACACCGGGGAGCTGTTTTTT
CASSPDTGELFF
>TRBJ1-1|TRBV7-2|NA|TRBD1
TGTGCCAGCAGCTTAGGAACCGGGACAGGTTCGTCTTTCTTT
CASSLGTGTGSSFF
>TRBJ2-7|TRBV5-4|NA|TRBD2
TGTGCCAGCGGACTAGCGGGAGCTTCCTACGAGCAGTACTTC
CASGLAGASYEQYF
>TRBJ1-6|TRBV27|few|NA
TGTGCCAGCAGCCAGACTTATCCCTCCTATAATTCACCCCTCCACTTT
CASSQTYPSYNSPLHF
>TRBJ1-1|TRBV2|few|NA
TGTGCCAGCAGTCCACCACTCTTCGGGGCTTTCTTT
CASSPPLFGAFF
>TRBJ1-1|TRBV5-1|NA|TRBD1
TGCGCCAGCAGCTCGGACAGGGCCCATCCTCGGAACACTGAAGCTTTCTTT
CASSSDRAHPRNTEAFF
>TRBJ2-7|TRBV4-2|NA|TRBD2
TGTGCCAGCAGCCAAGGACTAGCGGGGAGTGAGCAGTACTTC
CASSQGLAGSEQYF
>TRBJ1-1|TRBV28|NA|TRBD1
TGTGCCAGCAGAGCGACCGGGACAGGGGCGAACACTGAAGCTTTCTTT
CASRATGTGANTEAFF
>TRBJ1-1|TRBV12-3/TRBV12-4|NA|NA
TGTGCCAGCAGTTACAGTGGTTCTGAAGCTTTCTTT
CASSYSGSEAFF
>TRBJ1-3|TRBV4-1|few|NA
TGCGCCAGCAGCCAAGATATCAGCTCTGGAAACACCATATATTTT
CASSQDISSGNTIYF
>TRBJ2-3|TRBV7-3|NA|NA
TGTGCCAGCAGCTTCGGGGGGCGGAGGGGCACAGATACGCAGTATTTT
CASSFGGRRGTDTQYF
>TRBJ1-6|TRBV10-2|NA|NA
TGCGCCAGCAGGGAACAGGGCCGGGGTTCACCCCTCCACTTT
CASREQGRGSPLHF
>TRBJ2-1|TRBV5-1|NA|TRBD2
TGCGCCAGCAGCTTGTTCCTAGCGGGACATGAGCAGTTCTTC
CASSLFLAGHEQFF
>TRBJ2-7|TRBV7-2|NA|NA
TGTGCCAGCAGCTGGAACAGTTTCTACGAGCAGTACTTC
CASSWNSFYEQYF
>TRBJ1-6|TRBV30|NA|NA
TGTGCCTGGAGCGGTGCCGAAAGGGGTAATTCACCCCTCCACTTT
CAWSGAERGNSPLHF
>TRBJ1-6|TRBV5-1|NA|TRBD1
TGCGCCAGCAGCGGGGGGACAGGGGCAAAGGATTCACCCCTCCACTTT
CASSGGTGAKDSPLHF
>TRBJ1-2|TRBV7-2|NA|NA
TGTGCCAGCAGCTTGGAGTTTCTCTATGGCTACACCTTC
CASSLEFLYGYTF
>TRBJ1-1|TRBV15|few|NA
TGTGCCACCAGCAGGGGCAGGGCTTGGGGCACTGAAGCTTTCTTT
CATSRGRAWGTEAFF
>TRBJ2-5|TRBV30|NA|NA
TGTGCCTGGAGTGTTGGCCCAGAGACCCAGTACTTC
CAWSVGPETQYF
>TRBJ2-1|TRBV3-1/TRBV3-2|NA|TRBD2
TGTGCCAGCAGCCGACTAGCGGGCTACAATGAGCAGTTCTTC
CASSRLAGYNEQFF
>TRBJ2-1|TRBV4-2|few|TRBD2
TGTGCCAGCAGCCAAGTGGGACTAGCGGGGAGAAATGAGCAGTTCTTC
CASSQVGLAGRNEQFF